Below, 23 T cell receptor beta chains from the same sample are listed, as sequenced in a study of radiotherapy plus CTLA-4 blockade in lung cancer. Here immunoSEQ multiplex PCR was the method, and the copy in TCRdb shows in-frame clones only, minus some. The sample contains roughly 44,000 clones, 88% of which appear only once. The sequencing used peripheral blood, collected from a patient treated with radiotherapy plus ipilimumab. The receptors shown here come from a human donor with non-small cell lung cancer whose response to radiotherapy plus ipilimumab could not be evaluated.

The J gene is TRBJ2-2, the V gene TRBV2; 7 positions agree with TRBD1. The length of the CDR3 is 14 residues. The germline gives CDR1 SNHLY, CDR2 FYNNEI. V lost 5 bases and J lost 1; bases outside the gene matches: 1. The CDR3 coding sequence is TGTGCCAGCAGTAGACAGGGGAACACCGGGGAGCTGTTTTTT. Amino acids: CASSRQGNTGELFF.

This clone appeared a single time. CDR3 region: CASSPRQGGFNEQFF. The CDR3 nucleotides are TGTGCCAGCAGCCCCCGACAGGGGGGGTTCAATGAGCAGTTCTTC. The chain employs TRBV9 and TRBJ2-1, with 9 bases matching TRBD1. From germline, CDR1 is SGDLS and CDR2 YYNGEE. The junction had 8 bases not matched to a gene; V was cut back by 4 bases and J by 6 bases. This CDR3 comprises 15 residues.

This sequence joins TRBV4-1 and TRBJ2-1, with 9 bases that match TRBD2. Germline V gives CDR1 MGHRA, CDR2 YSYEKL. The CDR3 spans 17 residues. V shed 0 bases and J 3 bases; nucleotides not matched to a gene: 6. The CDR3 sequence: CASSQDFSGGRYNEQFF. CDR3 coding DNA: TGCGCCAGCAGCCAAGATTTTAGCGGGGGCCGCTACAATGAGCAGTTCTTC.

The gene calls are TRBV11-2 and TRBJ2-5, with D possibly TRBD1 on 6 matching bases. The assigned J gene may be wrong: the sequence end matches TRBJ2-7 better. The CDR3 is made up of 17 amino acids. Germline CDR1 SGHAT, CDR2 FQNNGV. CDR3 DNA: TGTGCCAGCAGCTTAGCGCTGGGGGCTGATACAGGTCGCGAGCAGTACTTC. Translation gives CASSLALGADTGREQYF.

The chain links TRBV9 to TRBJ1-4; 8 nucleotides match TRBD1. The CDR3 spans 16 residues. V trimming: 0 bases; J trimming: 5 bases; junction bases outside the gene matches: 6. The germline V gene has CDR1 SGDLS and CDR2 YYNGEE. The CDR3 region has the DNA TGTGCCAGCAGCGTAGACCCAGGGGGCATAAATGAAAAACTGTTTTTT. Translation gives CASSVDPGGINEKLFF.

Note on this clone: This sample also contains other DNA sequences that code for the same CDR3. The V and J genes are TRBV4-3 and TRBJ1-1; a weak D match, TRBD1 (6 bases). CDR3 length: 14 residues. Germline V lookup: CDR1 LGHNA, CDR2 YSLEER. Trimming shortened V by 0 bases and J by 7 bases, and 12 bases separated the two germline ends. CDR3 nucleotide sequence: TGCGCCAGCAGCCAAGAAGGCAGGGGAGATGAAGCTTTCTTT. This gives the protein CASSQEGRGDEAFF.

Here the CDR3 DNA reads TGTGCCAGCAGTTACCAGGGATCCAATCAGCCCCAGCATTTT. This codes for CASSYQGSNQPQHF. The chain combines TRBV2 with TRBJ1-5, with TRBD1 as a possible D gene (5 bases). The V and J ends lost 5 bases and 3 bases respectively, with 11 bases between them. The CDR3 extends over 14 amino acids. CDR1 and CDR2 (germline): SNHLY, FYNNEI.

The genes are TRBV6-1 and TRBJ1-5; D is unclear. The ends were cut back, 5 bases at V and 0 bases at J, with 11 bases in the middle. The CDR3 length is 15 residues. The germline V gene encodes CDR1 MNHNS and CDR2 SASEGT. This CDR3 is CASSRDKYSNQPQHF. The DNA for the CDR3 is TGTGCCAGCAGTCGGGATAAGTATAGCAATCAGCCCCAGCATTTT.

V and J are TRBV2 and TRBJ1-6; no definite D call. Germline V gives CDR1 SNHLY, CDR2 FYNNEI. The CDR3 loop spans 13 amino acids. V dropped 7 bases and J dropped 9 bases, with 13 bases sitting between them. The CDR3 loop is CASTFLGSSPLHF. The CDR3 DNA sequence: TGTGCCAGCACCTTTCTTGGGAGTTCACCCCTCCACTTT.

The chain employs TRBV18 and TRBJ2-7; 10 bases line up with TRBD2. The V gene end was trimmed by 5 bases and the J gene end by 0 bases; junction bases not matched to a gene: 7. This CDR3 is built from 16 residues. CDR1 KGHSH and CDR2 LQKENI come from the germline V gene. The DNA of the CDR3 is TGTGCCAGCTCAACCTTACTAGCGGGACCCTCCTACGAGCAGTACTTC. It translates to CASSTLLAGPSYEQYF.

This rearrangement joins TRBV25-1 to TRBJ2-1; 7 bases fit TRBD2. CDR1 and CDR2 from the germline V gene are MGHDK and SYGVNS. The CDR3 has 16 amino acids. With 2 bases clipped from V and 6 bases from J, the junction kept 10 bases outside the gene matches. The CDR3 loop reads CASSEGGAGLRNEQFF. CDR3 in DNA: TGTGCCAGCAGTGAAGGGGGAGCGGGACTTCGCAATGAGCAGTTCTTC. Full variable domain (missing parts from reference TRBV25-1 and TRBJ2-1): EADIYQTPRYLVIGTGKKITLECSQTMGHDKMYWYQQDPGMELHLIHYSYGVNSTEKGDLSSESTVSRIRTEHFPLTLESARPSHTSQYLCASSEGGAGLRNEQFFGPGTRLTVL.

V and J are TRBV7-6 and TRBJ2-3; 9 nucleotides align to TRBD2. This CDR3 contains 18 residues. With V trimmed by 5 bases and J by 0 bases, 12 bases remained unmatched. Germline V lookup: CDR1 SGHVS, CDR2 FNYEAQ. Written as DNA, the CDR3 is TGTGCCAGCAGCCCTCGAGCGGGGGGTCCCCCTAGCACAGATACGCAGTATTTT. Amino acid sequence: CASSPRAGGPPSTDTQYF.

This clone was counted only a few times. The chain is built from TRBV29-1 and TRBJ1-2; no reliable D call. This CDR3 is 12 amino acids long. Germline V gives CDR1 SQVTM, CDR2 ANQGSEA. Trimming removed 4 bases from V and 12 bases from J, with 18 bases in between. The CDR3 reads CSVGSLTADDTF. The DNA for the CDR3 is TGCAGCGTTGGGTCCTTAACAGCCGATGACACCTTC.

The rearrangement uses TRBV7-9 and TRBJ2-3; possible D gene TRBD2, 6 bases. Germline CDR1 is SEHNR and CDR2 is FQNEAQ (reference sequence). This CDR3 is 12 amino acids long. The ends were cut back, 4 bases at V and 11 bases at J, with 13 bases in the middle. CDR3 nucleotides: TGTGCCAGCAGCTCGGGACGGACTAAGCAGTATTTT. Amino acids: CASSSGRTKQYF.

The rearrangement joins TRBV7-2 to TRBJ2-1; TRBD2 might be the D (6 bases). The V and J ends lost 0 bases and 7 bases respectively, with 10 bases between them. The CDR3 has 14 residues. Germline CDR1 reads SGHTA; CDR2 reads FQGNSA. DNA for the CDR3: TGTGCCAGCAGCTTAGCCGTAAGCGGGAATGAGCAGTTCTTC. As protein: CASSLAVSGNEQFF.

The chain uses TRBV19 and TRBJ2-3; 9 bases are a match to TRBD1. The CDR3 covers 16 residues. The V gene's germline CDR1 is LNHDA and CDR2 SQIVND (reference sequence). V shed 5 bases, J shed 2 bases, and the junction held 8 bases outside the gene matches. CDR3 residues: CASSPGTGRATDTQYF. CDR3 nucleotides: TGTGCCAGTAGTCCTGGGACAGGGAGGGCCACAGATACGCAGTATTTT.

This clone was observed a single time. The chain couples TRBV6-5 to TRBJ1-2; D remains unclear. CDR3 size: 11 residues. Trimming shortened V by 7 bases and J by 5 bases, and 8 bases separated the two germline ends. Germline CDR1 is MNHEY and CDR2 is SVGAGI. The CDR3 protein is CASNQKYGYTF. The CDR3 DNA follows: TGTGCCAGCAACCAGAAGTATGGCTACACCTTC.

The chain combines TRBV4-1 with TRBJ2-2, with D unclear. Trimming pared 4 bases from V and 1 base from J, leaving 7 bases between. Germline V CDR1 and CDR2: MGHRA, YSYEKL. This CDR3 has 14 amino acids. The CDR3 DNA sequence: TGCGCCAGCAGCCCGAGCCAGAACACCGGGGAGCTGTTTTTT. It specifies CASSPSQNTGELFF.

The CDR3 spells CASSSRRGLPSYEQYF. CDR3 in DNA: TGTGCCAGCAGCTCCAGGAGGGGACTCCCCTCCTACGAGCAGTACTTC. The chain couples TRBV2 to TRBJ2-7; D possibly corresponds to TRBD2 (6 bases). Germline CDR1 and CDR2: SNHLY and FYNNEI. Trimming removed 6 bases from V and 0 bases from J, with 18 bases in between. The CDR3 has 16 residues. The entire variable domain, with the rest obtained from reference TRBV2 and TRBJ2-7, is as follows: EPEVTQTPSHQVTQMGQEVILRCVPISNHLYFYWYRQILGQKVEFLVSFYNNEISEKSEIFDDQFSVERPDGSNFTLKIRSTKLEDSAMYFCASSSRRGLPSYEQYFGPGTRLTVT.

The V call is TRBV19, the J call TRBJ2-3; D is unresolved. V dropped 7 bases and J dropped 4 bases, with 12 bases sitting between them. CDR1 LNHDA and CDR2 SQIVND come from the germline V gene (reference sequence). The CDR3 extends over 13 amino acids. For the CDR3, the DNA is TGTGCCAGTACCCCAACACACCCAGATACGCAGTATTTT. Amino acids: CASTPTHPDTQYF.

The DNA for the CDR3 is TGTGCCAGTATTCCCCGGACAGGGAACTATGGCTACACCTTC. It specifies CASIPRTGNYGYTF. This chain connects TRBV19 to TRBJ1-2; 8 bases are a match to TRBD1. In germline, CDR1 is LNHDA, CDR2 SQIVND (reference sequence). This CDR3 comprises 14 residues. Losses at the gene ends were 7 bases for V and 2 bases for J; bases not matched to a gene: 6.

The chain recombines TRBV6-5 with TRBJ1-3; D gene ambiguous. This CDR3 has 14 residues. Germline lookup yields CDR1 MNHEY and CDR2 SVGAGI. Trimming removed 7 bases from V and 0 bases from J, with 10 bases in between. Here the CDR3 reads CASKRSGSGNTIYF. In nucleotides, the CDR3 is TGTGCCAGCAAGAGGTCTGGCTCTGGAAACACCATATATTTT.

The chain is built from TRBV15 and TRBJ2-1; 12 positions match TRBD2. CDR3 size: 16 residues. V lost 5 bases, J lost 5 bases, and 7 bases stayed unmatched. Per germline, CDR1 LNHNV and CDR2 YYDKDF (reference sequence). CDR3: CATSSSGLAGNNEQFF. Written as DNA, the CDR3 is TGTGCCACCAGCTCTTCTGGACTAGCGGGAAACAATGAGCAGTTCTTC. Combining the CDR3 with reference TRBV15 and TRBJ2-1 gives the whole variable domain DAMVIQNPRYQVTQFGKPVTLSCSQTLNHNVMYWYQQKSSQAPKLLFHYYDKDFNNEADTPDNFQSRRPNTSFCFLDIRSPGLGDTAMYLCATSSSGLAGNNEQFFGPGTRLTVL.